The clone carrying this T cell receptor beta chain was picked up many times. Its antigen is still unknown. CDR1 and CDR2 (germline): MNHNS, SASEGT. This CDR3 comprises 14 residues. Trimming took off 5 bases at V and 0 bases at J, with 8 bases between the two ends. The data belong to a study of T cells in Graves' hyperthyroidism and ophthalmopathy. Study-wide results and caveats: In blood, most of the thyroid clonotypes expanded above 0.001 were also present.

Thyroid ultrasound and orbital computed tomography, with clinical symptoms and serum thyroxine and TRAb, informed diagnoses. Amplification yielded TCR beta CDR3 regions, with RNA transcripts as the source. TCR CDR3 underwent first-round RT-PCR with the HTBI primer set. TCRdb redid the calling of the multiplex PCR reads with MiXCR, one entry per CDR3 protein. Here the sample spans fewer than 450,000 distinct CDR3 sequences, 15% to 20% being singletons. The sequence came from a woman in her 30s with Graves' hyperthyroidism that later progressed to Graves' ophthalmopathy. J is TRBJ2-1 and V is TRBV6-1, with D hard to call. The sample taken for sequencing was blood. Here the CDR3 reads CASSYTSSYNEQFF. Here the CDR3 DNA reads TGTGCCAGCAGTTATACGAGCTCCTACAATGAGCAGTTCTTC.